The text below deals with one T cell receptor beta chain. Its antigen is not known. These data belong to a study of T cell repertoires in cytomegalovirus infection. Turning to the study itself: As its CMV epitopes, the study selected recently identified HLA-C-restricted and well-studied HLA-B-restricted targets. Matching HLA type and CMV infection were both indicated by public TCR beta signatures. Study-wide points: Pooled public TCR beta family frequency picked out CMV carriers with the relevant HLA. The response measured ex vivo was dominated by TCR beta clonotypes (HLA-C-restricted and CMV-specific).

TCRdb independently ran MiXCR on the reads; one entry per CDR3 protein. There are about 130,000 distinct CDR3 sequences in the sample; around 30% occur only once, and roughly 47% lies in the top ten. The germline gives CDR1 SGHVS, CDR2 FQNEAQ. The trim removed 3 bases at V and 1 base at J, leaving 2 bases unmatched. This CDR3 is built from 15 residues. The chain combines TRBV7-8 with TRBJ1-5, with 8 bases that match TRBD1. Sequenced here: CD8+ T cells from cultured PBMCs, sampled from culture after CMV antigen stimulation. This clonotype originated in a human donor in good health (CMV status not recorded). Some clones in this sample may be carry-over from other donors' samples. The CDR3 protein is CASSLGQESNQPQHF. The CDR3 DNA sequence: TGTGCCAGCAGCTTGGGACAGGAGAGCAATCAGCCCCAGCATTTT.